The T cell receptor beta chain described here comes from a study of T cell responses to AZD1222 COVID-19 vaccine. Data came from immunoSEQ multiplex PCR; TCRdb stores just in-frame clones and leaves some out. This repertoire shows some 170,000 clones, around 90% found once; its top ten account for 3.5% to 5.5%. General study points: Spike-specific TCR repertoires showed rising breadth and depth after two AZD1222 doses. In the spike-specific TCR repertoire, nearly half reportedly target unmutated variant regions. Among those given AZD1222, only six were seropositive at baseline.

In regard to this clone: Antigen unknown.

The CDR3 is made up of 14 amino acids. Trimming shortened V by 6 bases and J by 4 bases, and 15 bases separated the two germline ends. Germline lookup yields CDR1 MNHEY and CDR2 SVGAGI. Here the sequenced sample was peripheral blood, taken 28 days after the second dose of the MenACWY control vaccine. The rearrangement uses TRBV6-5 and TRBJ1-1; D remains ambiguous. The sequence came from an adult who received the MenACWY meningococcal vaccine as a control. The CDR3 protein is CASRGAFGGTEAFF. CDR3 bases: TGTGCCAGCAGAGGAGCCTTCGGTGGCACTGAAGCTTTCTTT.